Following are 25 T cell receptor beta chains from one sample sequenced in a study of metastatic and nonmetastatic thyroid tumors (dated by TCRdb to about 2020). Library preparation was by PCR. Sequencing instrument: Illumina HiSeq 4000. TCRdb trimmed the raw reads at Q25, called clones with MiXCR and kept productive beta chains. The sample includes under 30,000 clones, with about 15% observed a single time. The ten largest clonotypes hold 2.5% to 3.5% of the sample. No patient had received any treatment before thyroid surgery. The material sequenced was blood. The receptors were gathered from a female donor with papillary thyroid cancer or a benign thyroid nodule (not recorded which). Some clones in this sample may be carry-over from other donors' samples.

In its sample, this clone was seen many times. The V and J genes are TRBV4-1 and TRBJ2-2; TRBD2 aligns across 10 bases. The CDR3 spans 17 residues. V shed 2 bases, J shed 0 bases, and the junction held 3 bases outside the gene matches. The V gene's germline CDR1 is MGHRA and CDR2 YSYEKL. The CDR3: CASSQKGLAANTGELFF. In DNA form, the CDR3 reads TGCGCCAGCAGCCAAAAAGGACTAGCGGCGAACACCGGGGAGCTGTTTTTT.

This clone was counted between two and nine times. The junction shows a germline mismatch at one end, possibly a read error. The V gene is TRBV28, the J gene TRBJ2-1, with TRBD2 identical over 14 bases. CDR3 length: 18 residues. Germline V gene data show CDR1 as MDHEN and CDR2 as SYDVKM. CDR3 protein: CASSPGTSGRSSYNDQFF. Here the CDR3 DNA reads TGTGCCAGCAGTCCAGGGACTAGCGGGAGATCATCCTACAATGATCAGTTCTTC.

Many counts were recorded for this clone. A read error is possible here, since a much larger clone lies one base away. Other DNA sequences in this specimen translate into the identical CDR3. The chain employs TRBV18 and TRBJ2-1, with 7 bases lining up with TRBD2. The length of the CDR3 is 15 residues. Trimming at V came to 6 bases and at J to 0 bases, leaving 5 bases not matched to a gene. Germline values: CDR1 KGHSH, CDR2 LQKENI. The CDR3, as DNA: TGTGCCAGCTCCCCTGGGGGGGGCTCCTACAATGAGCAGTTCTTC. This encodes CASSPGGGSYNEQFF.

This clone was counted many times. The J gene is TRBJ1-6, the V gene TRBV7-9, with no clear D. V was pared by 5 bases and J by 6 bases, with 5 bases between. Per the germline V gene, CDR1 is SEHNR and CDR2 is FQNEAQ (reference sequence). CDR3 length: 12 residues. The CDR3 DNA is TGTGCCAGCAGCCATAGTAATTCACCCCTCCACTTT. It yields the protein CASSHSNSPLHF.

The gene calls are TRBV4-3 and TRBJ1-4, with 7 bases that match TRBD1. The germline gives CDR1 LGHNA, CDR2 YSLEER. The CDR3 sequence is 15 residues long. The junction had 9 bases not matched to a gene; V was cut back by 1 base and J by 10 bases. The CDR3 DNA follows: TGCGCCAGCAGCCAAGCTGATGGGCAGGGGGGAAAACTGTTTTTT. This encodes CASSQADGQGGKLFF.

This clone has ten or more counts. The chain carries TRBV7-8 and TRBJ2-1; 10 bases agree with TRBD2. The CDR3 length is 17 residues. Looked up from germline, CDR1 is SGHVS and CDR2 is FQNEAQ. The trim removed 3 bases at V and 11 bases at J, leaving 16 bases unmatched. CDR3 in amino acids: CASSLGPRSGRAIKQFF. CDR3 sequence (DNA): TGTGCCAGCAGCTTGGGCCCGAGGAGCGGGAGGGCCATCAAGCAGTTCTTC. Using reference TRBV7-8 and TRBJ2-1 for the parts outside the CDR3, the full variable domain is GAGVSQSPRYKVAKRGQDVALRCDPISGHVSLFWYQQALGQGPEFLTYFQNEAQLDKSGLPSDRFFAERPEGSVSTLKIQRTQQEDSAVYLCASSLGPRSGRAIKQFFGPGTRLTVL.

This clone was seen many times. The chain employs TRBV5-8 and TRBJ2-5, with 7 bases lining up with TRBD2. CDR3 size: 11 residues. V dropped 10 bases and J dropped 1; count of bases not matched to a gene: 1. Looked up from germline, CDR1 is SGHTS and CDR2 is YDEGEE. The CDR3 nucleotides are TGTGCCGGGGAGGGCCAAGAGACCCAGTACTTC. Amino acids: CAGEGQETQYF.

At least ten counts were recorded for this clone. The rearrangement joins TRBV19 to TRBJ1-5; D possibly corresponds to TRBD1 (5 bases). Germline loops: CDR1 LNHDA, CDR2 SQIVND (reference sequence). The length of the CDR3 is 15 residues. V was cut by 1 base and J by 2 bases, with 9 bases left in between. CDR3 DNA: TGTGCCAGTAGTATAGTACCGGGGGGCAATCAGCCCCAGCATTTT. Amino acid sequence: CASSIVPGGNQPQHF.

This clone was counted at least ten times. The V call is TRBV7-2, the J call TRBJ2-7; D is possibly TRBD2 (5 bases). Germline lookup yields CDR1 SGHTA and CDR2 FQGNSA. The V end was cut by 1 base, the J end by 5 bases, with 15 bases between. The CDR3 loop spans 15 amino acids. In nucleotides, the CDR3 is TGTGCCAGCAGCTTAGGAGGTCGGGGTAGGAACGAGCAGTACTTC. Amino acids: CASSLGGRGRNEQYF.

In this sample, this clone turned up many times. The V gene is TRBV4-1, the J gene TRBJ2-7; 10 bases are a match to TRBD1. The length of the CDR3 is 13 residues. The junction had 5 bases not matched to a gene; V was cut back by 6 bases and J by 6 bases. CDR1 and CDR2 from the germline V gene are MGHRA and YSYEKL. CDR3: CASSRTGGGEQYF. Here the CDR3 DNA reads TGCGCCAGCAGTCGGACAGGGGGTGGCGAGCAGTACTTC.

Points on this clone: At one end the junction does not follow the germline gene, possibly because of a read error. The V and J genes are TRBV24-1 and TRBJ2-2; D may be TRBD1 (6 bases). The CDR3 spans 13 residues. From germline, CDR1 is KGHDR and CDR2 SFDVKD. The CDR3 spells CATSELRAGEQFF. CDR3 bases: TGTGCCACCAGTGAACTCCGGGCAGGGGAGCAGTTTTTT.

At least ten counts were recorded for this clone. The rearrangement joins TRBV11-2 to TRBJ2-5, with a tentative D call TRBD1 (6 bases). With 5 bases removed from V and 2 bases from J, the gap between germline ends came to 12 bases. The germline V gene has CDR1 SGHAT and CDR2 FQNNGV. CDR3 length: 14 amino acids. DNA of the CDR3: TGTGCCAGCAGCCGGGACACCCTACAAGAGACCCAGTACTTC. This translates into CASSRDTLQETQYF.

In this sample, this clone turned up many times. The genes are TRBV6-1 and TRBJ1-1; a weak D match, TRBD1 (6 bases). The CDR3 is 13 residues long. Germline assignment: CDR1 MNHNS and CDR2 SASEGT. V was cut by 5 bases and J by 12 bases, with 19 bases left in between. This CDR3 is CASSWGPEGVPFF. CDR3 DNA: TGTGCCAGCAGTTGGGGGCCTGAGGGTGTGCCTTTCTTT.

This clone was detected ten times or more. V gene TRBV28 combines with J gene TRBJ2-2; unclear D gene. V lost 6 bases and J 4 bases, leaving 12 bases between the germline ends. CDR1 and CDR2 (germline): MDHEN, SYDVKM. The CDR3 is 14 amino acids. CDR3 in amino acids: CASSSWRATGELFF. The CDR3, as DNA: TGTGCCAGCAGCTCTTGGAGAGCCACCGGGGAGCTGTTTTTT. Full variable domain (remainder filled in from reference TRBV28 and TRBJ2-2): DVKVTQSSRYLVKRTGEKVFLECVQDMDHENMFWYRQDPGLGLRLIYFSYDVKMKEKGDIPEGYSVSREKKERFSLILESASTNQTSMYLCASSSWRATGELFFGEGSRLTVL.

This clone is medium-sized by share. The CDR3 loop reads CASSQGAGRDSQETQYF. CDR3 bases: TGCGCCAGCAGCCAAGGAGCGGGTCGAGATTCACAAGAGACCCAGTACTTC. This chain joins TRBV4-1 and TRBJ2-5, with D perhaps TRBD2 (6 bases). The CDR3 totals 17 residues. CDR1 MGHRA and CDR2 YSYEKL come from the germline V gene. V lost 1 base, J lost 2 bases, and 17 bases lay in between.

This clone was counted at least ten times. This chain joins TRBV29-1 and TRBJ2-5, with D possibly being TRBD1 (6 bases). This CDR3 contains 12 residues. V was cut by 6 bases and J by 3 bases, with 11 bases left in between. Germline V gene lookup returns CDR1 SQVTM and CDR2 ANQGSEA. CDR3 residues: CSVGGTKETQYF. The DNA for the CDR3 is TGCAGCGTGGGTGGGACAAAAGAGACCCAGTACTTC.

CDR3 sequence reads: CASSYRGSADTQYF. The CDR3 nucleotides read TGTGCCAGCAGTTACCGAGGGAGTGCAGATACGCAGTATTTT. The chain is built from TRBV6-5 and TRBJ2-3, with D maybe TRBD2 (5 bases). The length of the CDR3 is 14 residues. Trimming pared 2 bases from V and 4 bases from J, leaving 10 bases between. From germline, CDR1 is MNHEY and CDR2 SVGAGI.

At least ten counts were recorded for this clone. Other DNA sequences in this specimen translate into the identical CDR3. The V gene is TRBV18, the J gene TRBJ2-2, with 7 nucleotides matching TRBD1. The CDR3 loop spans 15 amino acids. Germline CDR1 KGHSH, CDR2 LQKENI. With V trimmed by 4 bases and J by 5 bases, 7 bases remained unmatched. CDR3 in DNA: TGTGCCAGCTCACGACAGGGACAGATAACCGGGGAGCTGTTTTTT. Its protein product is CASSRQGQITGELFF.

The genes are TRBV20-1 and TRBJ2-3; 8 nucleotides agree with TRBD1. The junction had 6 bases not matched to a gene; V was cut back by 4 bases and J by 3 bases. Per the germline V gene, CDR1 is DFQATT and CDR2 is SNEGSKA (reference sequence). The CDR3 totals 14 residues. CDR3 amino acids: CSAIQGAWTDTQYF. The CDR3 region has the DNA TGCAGTGCTATTCAGGGGGCCTGGACAGATACGCAGTATTTT.

There are many counts of this clone. The chain uses TRBV11-1 and TRBJ1-2, with D possibly matching TRBD1 (5 bases). Trimming shortened V by 1 base and J by 3 bases, and 15 bases separated the two germline ends. This CDR3 is built from 16 residues. Germline V gene data show CDR1 as SGHAT and CDR2 as FQDESV (reference sequence). CDR3 DNA: TGTGCCAGCAGCTTAGACCCGCTCGACAGCGACTATGGCTACACCTTC. The encoded protein is CASSLDPLDSDYGYTF.

This clone was seen many times. The chain joins TRBV7-2 to TRBJ2-1; D call uncertain. CDR3 length: 13 residues. Germline V gene lookup returns CDR1 SGHTA and CDR2 FQGNSA. V shed 6 bases and J shed 3 bases, with 9 bases lying between them. CDR3 nucleotide sequence: TGTGCCAGCAGTCCATCAAACTACAATGAGCAGTTCTTC. This sequence encodes CASSPSNYNEQFF.

With regard to this clone: Since a much larger clone is just one base distant, this may be a read error. Distinct nucleotide sequences in the sample also encode this CDR3. The chain combines TRBV3-1 with TRBJ2-7; possibly TRBD1 for D (6 bases). Trimming shortened V by 6 bases and J by 6 bases, and 12 bases separated the two germline ends. Per germline, CDR1 LGHDT and CDR2 YNNKEL (reference sequence). The CDR3 totals 12 residues. CDR3 coding DNA: TGTGCCAGCAGTCCACAGGGATCCGAGCAGTACTTC. Protein: CASSPQGSEQYF.

This clone has ten or more counts. The chain has TRBV4-1 and TRBJ2-1; 7 bases line up with TRBD2. This CDR3 is built from 16 residues. Germline CDR1 and CDR2: MGHRA and YSYEKL. V dropped 0 bases and J dropped 2; count of bases not matched to a gene: 4. The CDR3, as DNA: TGCGCCAGCAGCCAAGATACGGCGGGAGCCTACAATGAGCAGTTCTTC. Translated: CASSQDTAGAYNEQFF.

This clone was counted at least ten times. With a much larger clone just one base away, this may be a read error. Distinct nucleotide sequences in the sample also encode this CDR3. The chain combines TRBV18 with TRBJ2-1, with 9 bases aligning to TRBD1. The trim removed 6 bases at V and 8 bases at J, leaving 11 bases unmatched. CDR1 and CDR2 (germline): KGHSH, LQKENI. The CDR3 extends over 15 amino acids. The DNA for the CDR3 is TGTGCCAGCTCCTTTGGGACAGGGTCCGGCGATGAGCAGTTCTTC. It encodes CASSFGTGSGDEQFF.

The table lists this clone with many counts. The V gene is TRBV15, the J gene TRBJ2-5, with 9 bases lining up with TRBD1. This CDR3 contains 12 residues. The V gene's germline CDR1 is LNHNV and CDR2 YYDKDF (reference sequence). Trimming removed 8 bases from V and 5 bases from J; junction bases left unmatched: 3. CDR3 coding DNA: TGTGCCACCTCCGGGACAGGGGAGACCCAGTACTTC. Its protein is CATSGTGETQYF.